The 22 T cell receptor beta chains in this list originate from one sample, sequenced in a study of T cell responses to AZD1222 COVID-19 vaccine (dated by TCRdb to about 2021). The sample's time point label, decoded: baseline before first vaccination. The sample's treatment or condition label is to be understood as: meningococcal conjugate vaccine given as trial control. The receptor library was made with the immunoSEQ multiplex PCR assay. Drawn from immuneACCESS, this table holds only the in-frame rearrangements with V and J called that TCRdb kept. Clones are partly lost; checked studies trace under half to an unresolved V gene and leave the rest unexplained. A total of approximately 89,000 clones appear in this sample, 85% to 95% of them only once. The leading ten clones occupy about 4.9% of the sample. This specimen consisted of peripheral blood, obtained on day 0 of MenACWY control vaccination. All receptors come from an adult in good health.

The rearrangement links TRBV7-9 to TRBJ1-5; D gene unclear. Trimming took off 7 bases at V and 5 bases at J, with 15 bases between the two ends. The CDR3 has 14 residues. In germline, CDR1 is SEHNR, CDR2 FQNEAQ (reference sequence). The CDR3 sequence is CASNWGPPDQPQHF. Written as DNA, the CDR3 is TGTGCCAGCAACTGGGGTCCCCCCGATCAGCCCCAGCATTTT.

The chain joins TRBV27 to TRBJ1-1; maybe TRBD1 (5 bases). V gave up 6 bases and J gave up 1 base, with 12 bases separating them. Germline V gene lookup returns CDR1 MNHEY and CDR2 SMNVEV (reference sequence). The CDR3 totals 14 residues. This chain's CDR3 is CASRPGTGNTEAFF. The CDR3, as DNA: TGTGCCAGCAGGCCGGGGACCGGGAACACTGAAGCTTTCTTT.

The J gene is TRBJ2-5, the V gene TRBV6-5; D possibly corresponds to TRBD1 (6 bases). V lost 8 bases and J lost 2, with 9 bases in between. CDR3 length: 12 amino acids. Per the germline V gene, CDR1 is MNHEY and CDR2 is SVGAGI. CDR3 in DNA: TGTGCCAGCCTGGACAGTCAAGAGACCCAGTACTTC. Its translation: CASLDSQETQYF.

The rearrangement uses TRBV5-1 and TRBJ1-4; TRBD1 is a possible D gene (5 bases). The CDR3 totals 13 residues. From germline, CDR1 is SGHRS and CDR2 YFSETQ. V shed 3 bases and J shed 8 bases, with 11 bases lying between them. CDR3 DNA: TGCGCCAGCAGCTCGACAGAGGAGGAAAAACTGTTTTTT. Translated, it gives CASSSTEEEKLFF.

The rearrangement uses TRBV7-9 and TRBJ1-1, with D uncertain. Trimming left V 3 bases short and J 6 bases short, with 8 bases between. The CDR3 is 12 amino acids. Germline V lookup: CDR1 SEHNR, CDR2 FQNEAQ (reference sequence). CDR3 residues: CASSFSGAEAFF. The CDR3 DNA is TGTGCCAGCAGCTTCTCCGGCGCTGAAGCTTTCTTT.

V and J are TRBV27 and TRBJ2-7; D is uncertain. This CDR3 has 14 residues. V shed 2 bases and J shed 3 bases, with 11 bases lying between them. Per the germline V gene, CDR1 is MNHEY and CDR2 is SMNVEV (reference sequence). This CDR3 reads CASSLKVRSYEQYF. CDR3 coding DNA: TGTGCCAGCAGTTTAAAGGTACGGAGCTACGAGCAGTACTTC.

CDR3 coding DNA: TGTGCCAGCAGTAATGACCGGGACCCCGATACGCAGTATTTT. Amino acids: CASSNDRDPDTQYF. The chain couples TRBV7-9 to TRBJ2-3; D assignment may be TRBD1 or TRBD2 (5 bases each). The CDR3 totals 14 residues. The V gene lost 6 bases and the J gene lost 6 bases, with 16 bases spanning the gap. Germline loops: CDR1 SEHNR, CDR2 FQNEAQ (reference sequence). The full variable domain, rest sourced from reference TRBV7-9 and TRBJ2-3, is DTGVSQNPRHKITKRGQNVTFRCDPISEHNRLYWYRQTLGQGPEFLTYFQNEAQLEKSRLLSDRFSAERPKGSFSTLEIQRTEQGDSAMYLCASSNDRDPDTQYFGPGTRLTVL.

The gene calls are TRBV19 and TRBJ1-2; TRBD1 might be the D (5 bases). The germline V and J ends were trimmed by 5 bases and 8 bases, with 18 bases remaining between them. Germline V gene lookup returns CDR1 LNHDA and CDR2 SQIVND (reference sequence). This CDR3 contains 14 residues. The CDR3 region has the DNA TGTGCCAGTAGTCCGGGGCCGACAGCATCGGGCTACACCTTC. Amino acids: CASSPGPTASGYTF.

This chain joins TRBV10-2 and TRBJ2-2; 8 bases are a match to TRBD1. CDR1 and CDR2 from the germline V gene are WSHSY and SAAADI. V shed 2 bases, J shed 4 bases, and the junction held 0 bases outside the gene matches. The CDR3 is made up of 14 amino acids. CDR3 DNA sequence: TGCGCCAGCAGTGAGGGACAGGGCACCGGGGAGCTGTTTTTT. Translated, it gives CASSEGQGTGELFF.

This clone was found a few times. This rearrangement joins TRBV28 to TRBJ1-3, with D tentatively TRBD1 (5 bases). The length of the CDR3 is 17 residues. Trimming cost V 6 bases and J 7 bases, with 25 bases left between them. Germline V gene data show CDR1 as MDHEN and CDR2 as SYDVKM. The CDR3 reads CASSSSSGPVFRNTIYF. CDR3 nucleotides: TGTGCCAGCAGCTCAAGCTCAGGGCCGGTCTTTAGGAACACCATATATTTT.

V and J are TRBV11-2 and TRBJ2-7; D is uncertain. The V end was cut by 1 base, the J end by 2 bases, with 15 bases between. Germline values: CDR1 SGHAT, CDR2 FQNNGV. The CDR3 spans 16 residues. The CDR3 nucleotides read TGTGCCAGCAGCTTAGCGGCACTTCAGGCCCCCTACGAGCAGTACTTC. It is translated as CASSLAALQAPYEQYF.

The rearrangement uses TRBV7-2 and TRBJ2-2, with D unresolved. Trimming stripped 11 bases from V and 1 base from J, with 14 bases between. This CDR3 spans 14 amino acids. Germline V gene sequence: CDR1 SGHTA, CDR2 FQGNSA. The CDR3 nucleotides are TGTGCCCGGCAGTCGGCAGGGAACACCGGGGAGCTGTTTTTT. This codes for CARQSAGNTGELFF.

V gene TRBV29-1 combines with J gene TRBJ2-1, with a tentative D call TRBD1 (6 bases). CDR1 is SQVTM, CDR2 ANQGSEA, per germline. The CDR3 contains 13 residues. V lost 5 bases, J lost 5 bases, and 13 bases lay in between. The chain's CDR3 is CSVREQGNNEQFF. In nucleotides, the CDR3 is TGCAGCGTTCGAGAACAGGGAAACAATGAGCAGTTCTTC.

The sample holds a few counts of this clone. The chain recombines TRBV24-1 with TRBJ2-6; 8 positions match TRBD1. In germline, CDR1 is KGHDR, CDR2 SFDVKD. V was clipped by 2 bases and J by 0 bases; unmatched bases: 8. The CDR3 has 19 residues. This CDR3 reads CATSDSAGTGLSGANVLTF. In DNA form, the CDR3 reads TGTGCCACCAGTGATTCGGCCGGGACAGGTCTCTCTGGGGCCAACGTCCTGACTTTC.

The genes are TRBV7-2 and TRBJ2-1; 8 positions match TRBD2. V lost 6 bases to trimming and J lost 8 bases; unmatched junction nucleotides: 9. The CDR3 totals 14 residues. Germline V gene lookup returns CDR1 SGHTA and CDR2 FQGNSA. CDR3 sequence reads: CASSKSGSGYEQFF. As DNA, the CDR3 is TGTGCCAGCAGTAAGAGCGGGAGTGGGTATGAGCAGTTCTTC.

This chain links TRBV30 with TRBJ2-1; D may be TRBD1 (5 bases). Germline-derived CDR1 and CDR2 are GTSNPN and SVGIG (reference sequence). Trimming shortened V by 6 bases and J by 12 bases, and 15 bases separated the two germline ends. The CDR3 contains 11 residues. CDR3 in amino acids: CACIAPGMQFF. The CDR3 DNA reads as TGTGCCTGCATCGCCCCAGGGATGCAGTTCTTC. The full variable domain, with the rest looked up from reference TRBV30 and TRBJ2-1, is SQTIHQWPATLVQPVGSPLSLECTVEGTSNPNLYWYRQAAGRGLQLLFYSVGIGQISSEVPQNLSASRPQDRQFILSSKKLLLSDSGFYLCACIAPGMQFFGPGTRLTVL.

The V call is TRBV10-1, the J call TRBJ1-2; 7 bases agree with TRBD1. After removal of 11 bases from V and 2 bases from J, the junction contained 14 bases not matched to a gene. The CDR3 is 15 amino acids. CDR1 is WNHNN and CDR2 is SYGVQD in the germline V gene (reference sequence). The chain's CDR3 is CASPLRQGHNYGYTF. The CDR3 nucleotides read TGCGCCTCTCCCCTAAGACAGGGACACAACTATGGCTACACCTTC.

The V and J genes are TRBV12-3 or TRBV12-4 and TRBJ1-1; TRBD1 is a possible D gene (5 bases). This CDR3 has 13 residues. V lost 8 bases and J 1 base, leaving 11 bases between the germline ends. The CDR3 reads CASGDTGNTEAFF. CDR3 nucleotide sequence: TGTGCCAGCGGGGATACAGGGAACACTGAAGCTTTCTTT.

The rearrangement uses TRBV10-3 and TRBJ1-1, with TRBD1 matching 8 bases. This CDR3 is built from 16 residues. Germline loops: CDR1 ENHRY, CDR2 SYGVKD. J lost 5 bases, V lost 3 bases, and 11 bases had no gene match. The CDR3 DNA reads as TGTGCCATCAGTGACGACGTACGGACAGGGTTGACTGAAGCTTTCTTT. Amino acids: CAISDDVRTGLTEAFF.

The V call is TRBV6-2 or TRBV6-3, the J call TRBJ2-7; TRBD1 aligns across 7 bases. V lost 2 bases, J lost 3 bases, and 10 bases stayed unmatched. Germline CDR1 MNHEY, CDR2 SVGEGT. The CDR3 extends over 16 amino acids. The CDR3 DNA reads as TGTGCCAGCAGTTACAACCGGGACAGTCGCGACTACGAGCAGTACTTC. Amino acid sequence: CASSYNRDSRDYEQYF.

V usage is TRBV7-2 and J usage is TRBJ2-3, with a weak D call TRBD2 (7 bases). Trimming shortened V by 0 bases and J by 7 bases, and 17 bases separated the two germline ends. Germline lookup yields CDR1 SGHTA and CDR2 FQGNSA. CDR3 length: 16 amino acids. CDR3 sequence: CASSLAPALGGHTQYF. The DNA of the CDR3 is TGTGCCAGCAGCTTAGCGCCGGCGCTGGGGGGGCATACGCAGTATTTT. Together with reference TRBV7-2 and TRBJ2-3, the CDR3 gives the full variable domain: GAGVSQSPSNKVTEKGKDVELRCDPISGHTALYWYRQSLGQGLEFLIYFQGNSAPDKSGLPSDRFSAERTGGSVSTLTIQRTQQEDSAVYLCASSLAPALGGHTQYFGPGTRLTVL.

The CDR3 sequence: CASSEIPGDQETQYF. CDR3 nucleotide sequence: TGTGCCAGCAGTGAAATACCCGGGGACCAAGAGACCCAGTACTTC. The chain recombines TRBV6-1 with TRBJ2-5, with a possible D match to TRBD2 (5 bases). The V end lost 2 bases, the J end lost 0 bases, and 10 bases lay between the germline ends. The V gene's germline CDR1 is MNHNS and CDR2 SASEGT. The CDR3 extends over 15 amino acids.